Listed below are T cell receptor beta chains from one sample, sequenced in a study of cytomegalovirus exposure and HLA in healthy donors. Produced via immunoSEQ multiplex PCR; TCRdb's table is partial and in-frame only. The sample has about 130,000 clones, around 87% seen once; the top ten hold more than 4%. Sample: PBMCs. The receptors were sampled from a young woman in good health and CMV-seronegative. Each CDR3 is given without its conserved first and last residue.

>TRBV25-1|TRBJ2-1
ASSEWASGNYNEQF
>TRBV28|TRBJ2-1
ASSFQDRYNEQF
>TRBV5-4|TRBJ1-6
ASSSPAGNSPLH
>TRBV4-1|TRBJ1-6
ASSQQDRGRSSPLH
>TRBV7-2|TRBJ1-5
ASSLKLSNQPQH
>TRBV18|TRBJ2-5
ASSQTEETQY
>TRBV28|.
ASSYIGVDEQY
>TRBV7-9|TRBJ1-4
ASSGPFRVNEKLF
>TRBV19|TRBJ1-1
ASSIFTGTNTEAF
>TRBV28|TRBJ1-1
ASSTPIARGTEAF
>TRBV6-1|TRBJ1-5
ASGDGLSNQPQH
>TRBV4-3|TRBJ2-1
ASSQGGVGPKGVYEQF
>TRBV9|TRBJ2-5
ASSPRENNVGETQY
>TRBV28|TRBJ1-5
ASSSPHRAGNQPQH
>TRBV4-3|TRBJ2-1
ASSQSRGGPVNEQF
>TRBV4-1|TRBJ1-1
ASSPGQGAYTEAF
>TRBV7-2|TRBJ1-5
ASSEVGGHQPQH
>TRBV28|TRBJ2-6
ASSLLDRGEPMGANVLT
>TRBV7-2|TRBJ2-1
ASSLDASGVYNEQF
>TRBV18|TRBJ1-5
ASSPETGGNQPQH
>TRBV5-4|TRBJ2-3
ASSLERGDIERAGADTQY
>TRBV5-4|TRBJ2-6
ASSSQNSGANVLT
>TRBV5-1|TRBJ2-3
ASTWRGGGGTDTQY
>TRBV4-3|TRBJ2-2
ASSQDQGTGVNTGELF